Shown below are 23 T cell receptor beta chains from a single sample sequenced in a study of OX40 agonist ivuxolimab in advanced cancers. Assay: immunoSEQ multiplex PCR; the TCRdb copy retains only in-frame clones and omits some. Of 65,000 to 95,000 clones listed, 88% are singletons. This specimen was CD4+ or CD8+ T cells sorted from blood, taken in a trial of the OX40 agonist ivuxolimab. Every receptor here comes from an adult with an advanced solid tumor such as melanoma, head and neck, liver or kidney cancer.

The V and J genes are TRBV4-2 and TRBJ1-4, with D possibly matching TRBD1 (5 bases). The CDR3 loop spans 18 amino acids. The V and J ends lost 3 bases and 2 bases respectively, with 19 bases between them. CDR1 is LGHNA and CDR2 is YNFKEQ in the germline V gene. The CDR3 region has the DNA TGTGCCAGCAGCCACCCCTCAGGAGGAGGGGCGACTAATGAAAAACTGTTTTTT. This sequence encodes CASSHPSGGGATNEKLFF.

This clone came up a few times. The chain has TRBV7-8 and TRBJ2-3; D is tentatively TRBD1 or TRBD2 (7 bases each). Germline CDR1 and CDR2: SGHVS and FQNEAQ. The V end was cut by 5 bases, the J end by 1 base, with 16 bases between. This CDR3 has 16 residues. In DNA, the CDR3 is TGTGCCAGCAGCGCAGTGGGGAGGGGGCGCACAGATACGCAGTATTTT. It yields the protein CASSAVGRGRTDTQYF.

The V and J genes are TRBV30 and TRBJ1-6; D perhaps matches TRBD1 (6 bases). The CDR3 is made up of 13 amino acids. V lost 0 bases, J lost 11 bases, and 11 bases lay in between. Germline lookup yields CDR1 GTSNPN and CDR2 SVGIG (reference sequence). The CDR3 sequence is CAWSVRQGTPLHF. In DNA, the CDR3 is TGTGCCTGGAGTGTACGCCAGGGGACACCCCTCCACTTT.

This clone came up once. V is TRBV20-1 and J is TRBJ2-7; 7 bases are shared with TRBD1. The CDR3 has 11 amino acids. In germline, CDR1 is DFQATT, CDR2 SNEGSKA (reference sequence). Trimming took 5 bases from V and 7 from J; bases not matched to a gene: 5. The CDR3 spells CSAWTGGEQYF. As DNA, the CDR3 is TGCAGTGCTTGGACAGGTGGGGAGCAGTACTTC.

The chain has TRBV18 and TRBJ2-3; 7 nucleotides align to TRBD2. After removal of 5 bases from V and 2 bases from J, the junction contained 4 bases not matched to a gene. Germline V gene sequence: CDR1 KGHSH, CDR2 LQKENI. CDR3 length: 14 residues. CDR3 sequence: CASSSSGTTDTQYF. The CDR3 region has the DNA TGTGCCAGCTCAAGCAGCGGGACCACAGATACGCAGTATTTT.

This chain connects TRBV7-2 to TRBJ2-5; 11 nucleotides align to TRBD2. CDR3 length equals 14 residues. The V gene end was trimmed by 5 bases and the J gene end by 5 bases; junction bases not matched to a gene: 4. Per the germline V gene, CDR1 is SGHTA and CDR2 is FQGNSA. CDR3 sequence reads: CASSMTSGKETQYF. Written as DNA, the CDR3 is TGTGCCAGCAGCATGACTAGCGGGAAGGAGACCCAGTACTTC.

V is TRBV28 and J is TRBJ2-7; 8 nucleotides agree with TRBD2. CDR3 length equals 13 residues. Germline V gene lookup returns CDR1 MDHEN and CDR2 SYDVKM. With V trimmed by 9 bases and J by 7 bases, 11 bases remained unmatched. CDR3 DNA: TGTGCCAGTTACACTAGCGGATGGGAGGAGCAGTACTTC. This translates into CASYTSGWEEQYF.

The chain joins TRBV7-9 to TRBJ2-5, with 10 bases aligning to TRBD2. Trimming at V came to 5 bases and at J to 2 bases, leaving 5 bases not matched to a gene. Germline lookup yields CDR1 SEHNR and CDR2 FQNEAQ (reference sequence). The CDR3 runs to 15 residues. The CDR3, as DNA: TGTGCCAGCAGCCGGACTAGCGGAGCTCAAGAGACCCAGTACTTC. Translated, it gives CASSRTSGAQETQYF.

The rearrangement joins TRBV6-5 to TRBJ2-2, with 8 nucleotides matching TRBD1. Germline CDR1 is MNHEY and CDR2 is SVGAGI. The CDR3 runs 15 residues. The ends lost 4 bases at V and 0 bases at J; junction bases unmatched: 1. The CDR3 bases are TGTGCCAGCAGTTGGGGACAGGCGAACACCGGGGAGCTGTTTTTT. It codes for CASSWGQANTGELFF.

This clone appeared a single time. This chain uses TRBV19 with TRBJ2-3; TRBD2 matches 7 bases. Germline V gene data show CDR1 as LNHDA and CDR2 as SQIVND (reference sequence). The CDR3 length is 15 residues. The V and J ends lost 6 bases and 0 bases, in that order; junction bases with no gene match: 6. This chain's CDR3 is CASRPSGSSTDTQYF. The CDR3, as DNA: TGTGCCAGTAGGCCTAGCGGTAGTAGCACAGATACGCAGTATTTT. Full variable domain (outside the CDR3, taken from reference TRBV19 and TRBJ2-3): DGGITQSPKYLFRKEGQNVTLSCEQNLNHDAMYWYRQDPGQGLRLIYYSQIVNDFQKGDIAEGYSVSREKKESFPLTVTSAQKNPTAFYLCASRPSGSSTDTQYFGPGTRLTVL.

The J gene is TRBJ1-2, the V gene TRBV5-6; the match to TRBD1 covers 9 bases. Germline assignment: CDR1 SGHDT and CDR2 YYEEEE. The CDR3 contains 15 residues. Trimming cost V 4 bases and J 3 bases; bases outside gene matches: 7. The CDR3 reads CASSVPGQGYYGYTF. CDR3 bases: TGTGCCAGCAGCGTTCCGGGACAGGGTTACTATGGCTACACCTTC.

A few counts support this clone. This rearrangement joins TRBV28 to TRBJ2-3; TRBD1 aligns across 10 bases. Germline V lookup: CDR1 MDHEN, CDR2 SYDVKM. V was pared by 5 bases and J by 1 base, with 9 bases of the junction left unmatched. There are 17 residues in the CDR3. In DNA form, the CDR3 reads TGTGCCAGCAGTCCTCACCGAGGGACAGGGGGCACAGATACGCAGTATTTT. Translated, it gives CASSPHRGTGGTDTQYF.

This chain joins TRBV11-3 and TRBJ2-2, with 7 bases matching TRBD1. V lost 5 bases and J lost 7; bases outside the gene matches: 13. The length of the CDR3 is 16 residues. The germline gives CDR1 SGHNT, CDR2 YENEEA. The chain's CDR3 is CASSDRQGQNRGELFF. The CDR3 coding sequence is TGTGCCAGCAGCGATCGACAGGGACAGAACCGCGGGGAGCTGTTTTTT.

The V and J genes are TRBV13 and TRBJ2-7, with 8 bases that match TRBD2. CDR3 size: 14 residues. V shed 6 bases, J shed 2 bases, and the junction held 6 bases outside the gene matches. CDR1 PRHDT and CDR2 FYEKMQ come from the germline V gene (reference sequence). CDR3 coding DNA: TGTGCCAGCAGTGAAACGGGGGGGCCCTACGAGCAGTACTTC. This gives the protein CASSETGGPYEQYF. The complete variable domain, with remaining parts taken from reference TRBV13 and TRBJ2-7, reads AAGVIQSPRHLIKEKRETATLKCYPIPRHDTVYWYQQGPGQDPQFLISFYEKMQSDKGSIPDRFSAQQFSDYHSELNMSSLELGDSALYFCASSETGGPYEQYFGPGTRLTVT.

The rearrangement joins TRBV18 to TRBJ2-6; 9 positions match TRBD1. The V and J ends lost 1 base and 0 bases, in that order; junction bases with no gene match: 7. Germline V lookup: CDR1 KGHSH, CDR2 LQKENI. This CDR3 spans 19 amino acids. The CDR3 reads CASSPLPGTGSSGANVLTF. The CDR3 DNA is TGTGCCAGCTCACCACTTCCGGGGACAGGGTCCTCTGGGGCCAACGTCCTGACTTTC.

The chain carries TRBV11-2 and TRBJ1-2, with D hard to call. The CDR3 has 14 amino acids. Germline lookup yields CDR1 SGHAT and CDR2 FQNNGV. The V gene lost 5 bases and the J gene lost 2 bases, with 12 bases spanning the gap. The CDR3 coding sequence is TGTGCCAGCAGCGAGGACGGACCCAACTATGGCTACACCTTC. Its protein product is CASSEDGPNYGYTF.

The chain couples TRBV5-8 to TRBJ1-3; D not certain. V gave up 5 bases and J gave up 2 bases, with 14 bases separating them. Germline V gene lookup returns CDR1 SGHTS and CDR2 YDEGEE. This CDR3 contains 15 residues. CDR3 DNA sequence: TGTGCCAGCAGTCGTCTGGAGGGAACTGGAAACACCATATATTTT. This sequence encodes CASSRLEGTGNTIYF. Combining the CDR3 with reference TRBV5-8 and TRBJ1-3 gives the whole variable domain EAGVTQSPTHLIKTRGQQATLRCSPISGHTSVYWYQQALGLGLQFLLWYDEGEERNRGNFPPRFSGRQFPNYSSELNVNALELEDSALYLCASSRLEGTGNTIYFGEGSWLTVV.

The chain combines TRBV28 with TRBJ1-1; D is unclear. CDR1 and CDR2 (germline): MDHEN, SYDVKM. The CDR3 consists of 9 residues. This chain's CDR3 is CGGNTEAFF. CDR3 DNA: TGTGGAGGGAACACTGAAGCTTTCTTT.

This clone was detected once. The rearrangement joins TRBV30 to TRBJ2-7; TRBD2 might be the D (5 bases). V lost 2 bases and J lost 6, with 17 bases in between. CDR3 length: 14 residues. Germline V CDR1 and CDR2: GTSNPN, SVGIG (reference sequence). Here the CDR3 reads CAWSLSRTGSEQYF. DNA of the CDR3: TGTGCCTGGAGTCTATCCCGGACTGGCTCCGAGCAGTACTTC. Looking up the rest from reference TRBV30 and TRBJ2-7 gives the full variable domain: SQTIHQWPATLVQPVGSPLSLECTVEGTSNPNLYWYRQAAGRGLQLLFYSVGIGQISSEVPQNLSASRPQDRQFILSSKKLLLSDSGFYLCAWSLSRTGSEQYFGPGTRLTVT.

Only one count was recorded for this clone. The chain uses TRBV5-4 and TRBJ2-1; 15 nucleotides align to TRBD2. The CDR3 totals 18 residues. CDR1 and CDR2 from the germline V gene are SGHNT and YYREEE (reference sequence). The ends lost 4 bases at V and 7 bases at J; junction bases unmatched: 12. In DNA form, the CDR3 reads TGTGCCAGCAGCCCAACACTACCCGGGACTAGCGGGAGGAATGAGCAGTTCTTC. Encoded protein: CASSPTLPGTSGRNEQFF.

J is TRBJ2-7 and V is TRBV28, with 10 bases that match TRBD2. J lost 4 bases, V lost 7 bases, and 4 bases had no gene match. The CDR3 runs to 13 residues. Germline CDR1 and CDR2: MDHEN and SYDVKM. This chain's CDR3 is CASKLAGIYEQYF. The DNA of the CDR3 is TGTGCCAGCAAACTAGCGGGAATATACGAGCAGTACTTC.

The rearrangement joins TRBV7-9 to TRBJ2-5; 7 nucleotides align to TRBD1. The germline CDR1 and CDR2 sequences are SEHNR and FQNEAQ (reference sequence). This CDR3 has 15 residues. Losses at the gene ends were 3 bases for V and 2 bases for J; bases not matched to a gene: 6. As DNA, the CDR3 is TGTGCCAGCAGCTTCGGCGACAGGGTTCAAGAGACCCAGTACTTC. Protein sequence: CASSFGDRVQETQYF.

The J gene is TRBJ1-5, the V gene TRBV19; 7 bases agree with TRBD1. V lost 3 bases to trimming and J lost 5 bases; unmatched junction nucleotides: 4. CDR1 is LNHDA, CDR2 SQIVND, per germline (reference sequence). The CDR3 sequence is 14 residues long. The CDR3 protein is CASSIWTGDQPQHF. The CDR3 DNA is TGTGCCAGTAGTATTTGGACAGGAGATCAGCCCCAGCATTTT.